The 27 T cell receptor beta chains presented below share a single source sample, sequenced in a study of T cells in Graves' hyperthyroidism and ophthalmopathy. Amplified regions were TCR beta CDR3 sequences from RNA transcripts. With the HTBI primer set, the TCR CDR3 went through a first round of RT-PCR. TCRdb re-derived calls from the multiplex PCR reads in MiXCR, one entry per CDR3 protein. Among about 380,000 distinct CDR3 sequences listed, approximately 15% were seen once. Material for sequencing was blood. The receptors were gathered from a woman aged 55-69 years with Graves' hyperthyroidism.

The CDR3 nucleotides are TGTGCCAGCAGTGAAGTAGGCAGGGAGGATCAGCCCCAGCATTTT. It translates to CASSEVGREDQPQHF. This chain joins TRBV6-1 and TRBJ1-5; weak D call: TRBD1 (5 bases). V was clipped by 1 base and J by 5 bases, with 12 bases between them. Looked up from germline, CDR1 is MNHNS and CDR2 is SASEGT. This CDR3 has 15 amino acids.

This clonotype was seen more than once but under ten times. The V gene is TRBV5-1, the J gene TRBJ2-7; D is perhaps TRBD2 (5 bases). The CDR3 runs to 15 residues. In germline, CDR1 is SGHRS, CDR2 YFSETQ. Trimming left V 4 bases short and J 6 bases short, with 20 bases between. The DNA for the CDR3 is TGCGCCAGCAGCCCGGGGTTAGCAAGGTCGTCCGAGCAGTACTTC. Protein product: CASSPGLARSSEQYF.

Worth noting for this clonotype: A read error is possible here, since a much larger clone lies one base away. The chain is built from TRBV20-1 and TRBJ1-2, with D perhaps TRBD1 (5 bases). Germline values: CDR1 DFQATT, CDR2 SNEGSKA (reference sequence). The CDR3 runs 12 residues. CDR3 sequence reads: CGARTDNLGYTF. In nucleotides, the CDR3 is TGCGGTGCTAGAACGGACAACCTGGGCTACACCTTC.

Ten or more counts support this clonotype. J is TRBJ2-5 and V is TRBV20-1; D is undetermined. Germline V gene data show CDR1 as DFQATT and CDR2 as SNEGSKA (reference sequence). V was cut by 3 bases and J by 4 bases, with 9 bases left in between. The CDR3 contains 12 residues. CDR3 in DNA: TGCAGTGCTAGCGGTGCCGGAGAGACCCAGTACTTC. Translation gives CSASGAGETQYF.

This clonotype was observed many times. The rearrangement uses TRBV24-1 and TRBJ2-7, with 8 bases lining up with TRBD1. This CDR3 is built from 14 residues. V was pared by 5 bases and J by 2 bases, with 4 bases of the junction left unmatched. CDR1 KGHDR and CDR2 SFDVKD come from the germline V gene. The CDR3 DNA follows: TGTGCCACCAGTGCGGGACAGGCCCCCTACGAGCAGTACTTC. The encoded protein is CATSAGQAPYEQYF.

The gene calls are TRBV28 and TRBJ2-1; D uncertain. From germline, CDR1 is MDHEN and CDR2 SYDVKM. V was clipped by 3 bases and J by 9 bases, with 6 bases between them. This CDR3 comprises 11 residues. CDR3 sequence (DNA): TGTGCCAGCAGTTTCGATGGTGAGCAGTTCTTC. It yields the protein CASSFDGEQFF.

This clonotype was counted only a few times. V usage is TRBV11-2 and J usage is TRBJ2-1; 7 bases match TRBD2. The CDR3 runs 19 residues. Trimming took 8 bases from V and 0 from J; bases not matched to a gene: 19. Germline values: CDR1 SGHAT, CDR2 FQNNGV. The CDR3, as DNA: TGTGCCAGCTCGCTCCGGGACTACCTTCCCCCCAGCTCCTACAATGAGCAGTTCTTC. Its protein product is CASSLRDYLPPSSYNEQFF.

The chain links TRBV11-3 to TRBJ1-1, with 11 bases lining up with TRBD1. J gave up 4 bases and V 5 bases, and 6 bases lay outside the gene matches. The CDR3 is 15 amino acids. Germline CDR1 is SGHNT and CDR2 is YENEEA. As DNA, the CDR3 is TGTGCCAGCAGCGCGGACAGGGGGCGGGCCACTGAAGCTTTCTTT. Encoded protein: CASSADRGRATEAFF.

In this sample, this clonotype turned up many times. The chain has TRBV12-3 or TRBV12-4 and TRBJ2-1, with TRBD2 identical over 12 bases. The junction had 4 bases not matched to a gene; V was cut back by 6 bases and J by 7 bases. The CDR3 covers 14 residues. The CDR3 region has the DNA TGTGCCAGCAGCGGACTAGCGGGAAGGAATGAGCAGTTCTTC. This encodes CASSGLAGRNEQFF.

This clonotype has ten or more counts. The CDR3 loop reads CASSLTWPNSNQPQHF. The CDR3 region has the DNA TGTGCCAGCAGCCTGACCTGGCCAAATAGCAATCAGCCCCAGCATTTT. The chain links TRBV11-2 to TRBJ1-5; no clear D gene. Trimming stripped 5 bases from V and 0 bases from J, with 14 bases between. The CDR3 sequence is 16 residues long. Germline CDR1 and CDR2: SGHAT and FQNNGV.

The sample holds many counts of this clonotype. The chain uses TRBV5-1 and TRBJ1-1, with no clear D. The CDR3 runs to 16 residues. V lost 0 bases and J 1 base, leaving 13 bases between the germline ends. Germline values: CDR1 SGHRS, CDR2 YFSETQ. CDR3 bases: TGCGCCAGCAGCTTGGTCTTCGGGTATCAGAACACTGAAGCTTTCTTT. It codes for CASSLVFGYQNTEAFF.

The sample holds many counts of this clonotype. Written as DNA, the CDR3 is TGTGCCATCAGTGAGAGGCGGGAGGCCTCCAATACGCAGTATTTT. It yields the protein CAISERREASNTQYF. The genes are TRBV10-3 and TRBJ2-3, with 8 bases aligning to TRBD2. This CDR3 region has 15 residues. Trimming removed 2 bases from V and 7 bases from J; junction bases left unmatched: 8. CDR1 is ENHRY, CDR2 SYGVKD, per germline.

This sequence joins TRBV19 and TRBJ1-2, with 7 nucleotides matching TRBD1. This CDR3 has 13 amino acids. Germline V gives CDR1 LNHDA, CDR2 SQIVND (reference sequence). V dropped 7 bases and J dropped 5; count of bases not matched to a gene: 7. The CDR3 DNA follows: TGTGCCAGTACCCGAGGGGGCAGTTATGGCTACACCTTC. It is translated as CASTRGGSYGYTF.

This clonotype was detected only once. The chain couples TRBV24-1 to TRBJ2-3; D possibly corresponds to TRBD1 (6 bases). Germline values: CDR1 KGHDR, CDR2 SFDVKD. The ends were cut back, 6 bases at V and 1 base at J, with 13 bases in the middle. The CDR3 spans 15 residues. The chain's CDR3 is CATSSQGEGTDTQYF. The CDR3 DNA is TGTGCCACCAGTTCACAGGGAGAGGGCACAGATACGCAGTATTTT.

This clonotype was observed many times. The chain has TRBV29-1 and TRBJ1-1; 9 bases are shared with TRBD1. Losses at the gene ends were 7 bases for V and 4 bases for J; bases not matched to a gene: 7. Germline lookup yields CDR1 SQVTM and CDR2 ANQGSEA. This CDR3 is 13 amino acids long. CDR3 sequence reads: CSGDGQGTTEAFF. CDR3 coding DNA: TGCAGCGGCGATGGACAGGGGACCACTGAAGCTTTCTTT.

The rearrangement joins TRBV5-1 to TRBJ2-4; 8 bases are a match to TRBD1. J gave up 8 bases and V 0 bases, and 7 bases lay outside the gene matches. The V gene's germline CDR1 is SGHRS and CDR2 YFSETQ. The CDR3 sequence is 15 residues long. This CDR3 is CASSLAGGSEDIQYF. The CDR3 DNA reads TGCGCCAGCAGCTTGGCAGGGGGCTCGGAGGACATTCAGTACTTC.

This clonotype was detected many times. The chain is built from TRBV28 and TRBJ1-1; 8 nucleotides agree with TRBD1. The CDR3 has 15 amino acids. With 6 bases clipped from V and 5 bases from J, the junction kept 11 bases outside the gene matches. Germline CDR1 reads MDHEN; CDR2 reads SYDVKM. The CDR3 protein is CASSPRPRGLTEAFF. The CDR3 DNA sequence: TGTGCCAGCAGCCCTCGACCCAGGGGGCTTACTGAAGCTTTCTTT.

This clonotype was picked up a small number of times. The chain uses TRBV6-1 and TRBJ2-1, with 11 bases identical to TRBD2. The V segment lost 7 bases and the J segment 2 bases; nucleotides outside the gene matches: 4. This CDR3 spans 15 amino acids. The V gene's germline CDR1 is MNHNS and CDR2 SASEGT. CDR3 in amino acids: CASTLAGGPYNEQFF. The CDR3 DNA follows: TGTGCCAGCACCTTAGCGGGAGGGCCCTACAATGAGCAGTTCTTC.

This clonotype was detected ten times or more. The CDR3 sequence: CASSPRFDRGDEQFF. The DNA for the CDR3 is TGTGCCAGCAGCCCCCGCTTCGACAGGGGCGATGAGCAGTTCTTC. The chain uses TRBV11-2 and TRBJ2-1, with TRBD1 identical over 8 bases. V was clipped by 5 bases and J by 8 bases; unmatched bases: 11. This CDR3 has 15 amino acids. CDR1 SGHAT and CDR2 FQNNGV come from the germline V gene.

CDR3 amino acids: CASSRTSGRIRSQYF. For the CDR3, the DNA is TGTGCCAGCAGCCGGACTAGCGGGAGGATTCGGTCGCAGTACTTC. The rearrangement joins TRBV5-6 to TRBJ2-7, with 14 bases fitting TRBD2. The CDR3 consists of 15 residues. Per germline, CDR1 SGHDT and CDR2 YYEEEE. The V segment lost 4 bases and the J segment 9 bases; nucleotides outside the gene matches: 9.

This clonotype came up many times. This chain links TRBV24-1 with TRBJ2-5, with 7 bases matching TRBD1. Germline CDR1 is KGHDR and CDR2 is SFDVKD. The CDR3 contains 14 residues. With 2 bases clipped from V and 1 base from J, the junction kept 0 bases outside the gene matches. The CDR3 nucleotides are TGTGCCACCAGTGATTGGGACAGCCAAGAGACCCAGTACTTC. It encodes CATSDWDSQETQYF.

The chain has TRBV7-3 and TRBJ2-3, with D hard to call. Germline CDR1 is SGHTA and CDR2 is FQGTGA. This CDR3 has 14 amino acids. Between the trimmed V and J ends, which lost 1 base and 6 bases, there was a span of 11 bases. The CDR3 sequence: CASSLIRAGDTQYF. The CDR3 DNA sequence: TGTGCCAGCAGCTTAATTAGGGCAGGCGATACGCAGTATTTT.

This clonotype has a count of ten or more. The CDR3 protein is CASRVSGRANEQFF. The CDR3 DNA sequence: TGTGCCAGCAGGGTCAGCGGGAGGGCGAATGAGCAGTTCTTC. The chain employs TRBV11-1 and TRBJ2-1; TRBD2 matches at 10 bases. J gave up 7 bases and V 6 bases, and 6 bases lay outside the gene matches. This CDR3 contains 14 residues. Germline loops: CDR1 SGHAT, CDR2 FQDESV (reference sequence).

The chain has TRBV9 and TRBJ2-1, with TRBD2 as a possible D gene (5 bases). Trimming left V 0 bases short and J 0 bases short, with 7 bases between. CDR1 and CDR2 from the germline V gene are SGDLS and YYNGEE. This CDR3 spans 15 amino acids. The CDR3 DNA reads TGTGCCAGCAGCGTAGGAACTAGCTCCTACAATGAGCAGTTCTTC. It is translated as CASSVGTSSYNEQFF.

This clonotype was counted at least ten times. The gene calls are TRBV3-1 and TRBJ1-2, with TRBD1 matching over 9 bases. The CDR3 sequence is 15 residues long. Germline V CDR1 and CDR2: LGHDT, YNNKEL (reference sequence). Trimming at V came to 6 bases and at J to 4 bases, leaving 9 bases not matched to a gene. CDR3 DNA sequence: TGTGCCAGCAGGGGAAGGGGACAGGGCGGCTATGGCTACACCTTC. Its protein is CASRGRGQGGYGYTF.

At least ten counts were recorded for this clonotype. The V call is TRBV20-1, the J call TRBJ2-2; 8 nucleotides agree with TRBD1. Germline CDR1 and CDR2: DFQATT and SNEGSKA (reference sequence). This CDR3 has 16 residues. J lost 5 bases, V lost 4 bases, and 12 bases had no gene match. As DNA, the CDR3 is TGCAGTGCTACCCCGGCCGGACAGGGATGGACCGGGGAGCTGTTTTTT. It translates to CSATPAGQGWTGELFF.

This chain joins TRBV7-3 and TRBJ2-1; D is uncertain. Germline values: CDR1 SGHTA, CDR2 FQGTGA. The CDR3 extends over 13 amino acids. Trimming took off 3 bases at V and 5 bases at J, with 8 bases between the two ends. In nucleotides, the CDR3 is TGTGCCAGCAGCTTTAGGGCAAACAATGAGCAGTTCTTC. It specifies CASSFRANNEQFF. Looking up the rest from reference TRBV7-3 and TRBJ2-1 gives the full variable domain: GAGVSQTPSNKVTEKGKYVELRCDPISGHTALYWYRQSLGQGPEFLIYFQGTGAADDSGLPNDRFFAVRPEGSVSTLKIQRTERGDSAVYLCASSFRANNEQFFGPGTRLTVL.